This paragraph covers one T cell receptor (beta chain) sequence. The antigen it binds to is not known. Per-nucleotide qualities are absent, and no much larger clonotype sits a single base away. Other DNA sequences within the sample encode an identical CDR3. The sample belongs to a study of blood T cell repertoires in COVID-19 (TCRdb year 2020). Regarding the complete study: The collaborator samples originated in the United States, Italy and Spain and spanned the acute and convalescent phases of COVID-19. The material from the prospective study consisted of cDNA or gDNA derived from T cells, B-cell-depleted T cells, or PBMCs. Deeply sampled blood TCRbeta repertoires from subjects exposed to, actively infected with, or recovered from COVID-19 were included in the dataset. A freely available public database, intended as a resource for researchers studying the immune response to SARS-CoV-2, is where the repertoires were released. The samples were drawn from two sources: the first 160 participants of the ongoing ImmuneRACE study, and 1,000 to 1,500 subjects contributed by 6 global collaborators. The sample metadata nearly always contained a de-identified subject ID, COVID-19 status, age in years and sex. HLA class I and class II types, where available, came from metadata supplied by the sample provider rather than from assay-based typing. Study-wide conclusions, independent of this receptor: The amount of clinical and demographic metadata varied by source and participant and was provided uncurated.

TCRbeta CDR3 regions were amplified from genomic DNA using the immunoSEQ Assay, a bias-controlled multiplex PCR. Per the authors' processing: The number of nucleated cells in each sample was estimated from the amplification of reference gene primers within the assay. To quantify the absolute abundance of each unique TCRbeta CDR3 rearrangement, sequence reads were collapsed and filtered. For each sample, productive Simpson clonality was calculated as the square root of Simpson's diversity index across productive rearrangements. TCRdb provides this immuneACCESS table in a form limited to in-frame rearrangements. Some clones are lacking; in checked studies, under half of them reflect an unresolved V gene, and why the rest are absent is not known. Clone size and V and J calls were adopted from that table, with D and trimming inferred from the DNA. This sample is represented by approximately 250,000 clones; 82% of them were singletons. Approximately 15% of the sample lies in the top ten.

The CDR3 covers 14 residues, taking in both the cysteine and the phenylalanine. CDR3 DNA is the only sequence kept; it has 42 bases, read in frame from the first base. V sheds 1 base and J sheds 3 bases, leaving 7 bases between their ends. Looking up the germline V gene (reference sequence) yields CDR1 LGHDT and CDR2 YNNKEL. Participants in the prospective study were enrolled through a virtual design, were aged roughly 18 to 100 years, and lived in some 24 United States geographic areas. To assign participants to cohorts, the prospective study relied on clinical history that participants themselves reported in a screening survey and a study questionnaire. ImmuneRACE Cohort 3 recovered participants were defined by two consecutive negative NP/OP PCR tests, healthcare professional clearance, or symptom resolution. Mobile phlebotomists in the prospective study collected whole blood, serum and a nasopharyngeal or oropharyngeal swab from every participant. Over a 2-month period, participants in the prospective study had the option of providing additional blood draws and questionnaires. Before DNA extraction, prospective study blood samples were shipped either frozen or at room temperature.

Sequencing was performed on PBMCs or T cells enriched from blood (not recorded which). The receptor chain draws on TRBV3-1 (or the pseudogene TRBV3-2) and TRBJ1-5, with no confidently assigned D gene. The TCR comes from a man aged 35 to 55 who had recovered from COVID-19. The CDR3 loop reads CASSQGQINQPQHF. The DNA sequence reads TGTGCCAGCAGCCAAGGCCAGATCAATCAGCCCCAGCATTTT.